These T cell receptor beta chains were read from a single sample in a study of OX40 agonist ivuxolimab in advanced cancers. Generated by immunoSEQ multiplex PCR, the TCRdb table keeps only in-frame clones and is missing some. The profile shows tens of thousands of clones, around 79% of them singletons. The sequences come from CD4+ or CD8+ T cells sorted from blood, collected in a trial of the OX40 agonist ivuxolimab. Every receptor here comes from an adult with an advanced solid tumor such as melanoma, head and neck, liver or kidney cancer. CDR3s include the opening cysteine and the closing phenylalanine or tryptophan. The order of the fields is V gene, clone size, J gene, CDR3 protein. Clone size appears in some rows only: once, few, many, or a class for an expanded clone.

v_call: TRBV5-1
clone_size: NA
j_call: TRBJ2-5
cdr3_aa: CASSHGQGGETQYF

v_call: TRBV14
clone_size: NA
j_call: TRBJ2-7
cdr3_aa: CASSRTSGSLMGEQYF

v_call: TRBV2
clone_size: NA
j_call: TRBJ2-4
cdr3_aa: CASSEKVVTSKNIQYF

v_call: TRBV27
clone_size: NA
j_call: TRBJ2-7
cdr3_aa: CASSTTSGHSYEQYF

v_call: TRBV28
clone_size: once
j_call: TRBJ2-1
cdr3_aa: CASSFDWEYNEQFF

v_call: TRBV5-4
clone_size: once
j_call: TRBJ1-4
cdr3_aa: CAGGENEKLFF

v_call: TRBV6-6
clone_size: NA
j_call: TRBJ1-6
cdr3_aa: CASSGANSPLHF

v_call: TRBV18
clone_size: NA
j_call: TRBJ1-1
cdr3_aa: CASSPPLTGYGTEAFF

v_call: TRBV4-1
clone_size: NA
j_call: TRBJ2-7
cdr3_aa: CASSHRAGSHEQYF

v_call: TRBV6-5
clone_size: NA
j_call: TRBJ2-1
cdr3_aa: CASSYPTNEQFF

v_call: TRBV7-2
clone_size: NA
j_call: TRBJ2-2
cdr3_aa: CASSAQGLDTGELFF

v_call: TRBV4-1
clone_size: NA
j_call: TRBJ2-7
cdr3_aa: CASTAQFRDRSYEQYF

v_call: TRBV25-1
clone_size: NA
j_call: TRBJ1-3
cdr3_aa: CASSDWGSIQSRNTIYF

v_call: TRBV4-2
clone_size: NA
j_call: TRBJ2-7
cdr3_aa: CASSHGTSGYYEQYF

v_call: TRBV6-5
clone_size: NA
j_call: TRBJ2-7
cdr3_aa: CASSYGRGPYEQYF

v_call: TRBV7-9
clone_size: NA
j_call: TRBJ1-4
cdr3_aa: CASSLRRLGNEKLFF

v_call: TRBV7-2
clone_size: NA
j_call: TRBJ1-4
cdr3_aa: CASSRSGVTNEKLFF

v_call: TRBV4-2
clone_size: NA
j_call: TRBJ2-1
cdr3_aa: CASSQPGTRNNEQFF

v_call: TRBV5-1
clone_size: NA
j_call: TRBJ1-2
cdr3_aa: CASSLGLRDRRDYGYTF

v_call: TRBV4-3
clone_size: NA
j_call: TRBJ2-2
cdr3_aa: CASSQGAGTANTGELFF

v_call: TRBV7-2
clone_size: NA
j_call: TRBJ2-1
cdr3_aa: CASSPSLGTSEQFF

v_call: TRBV5-5
clone_size: NA
j_call: TRBJ1-3
cdr3_aa: CASSLGWDGNTIYF

v_call: TRBV2
clone_size: NA
j_call: TRBJ1-5
cdr3_aa: CASRAAGGNSNQPQHF

v_call: TRBV18
clone_size: NA
j_call: TRBJ1-1
cdr3_aa: CASSPSRGNTEAFF

v_call: TRBV18
clone_size: NA
j_call: TRBJ2-2
cdr3_aa: CASSQDPRLGGGRHTGELFF

v_call: TRBV7-9
clone_size: once
j_call: TRBJ2-7
cdr3_aa: CATSPGLDEQYF

v_call: TRBV5-8
clone_size: NA
j_call: TRBJ2-5
cdr3_aa: CASTYRGTGGETQYF

v_call: TRBV28
clone_size: NA
j_call: TRBJ1-1
cdr3_aa: CASRGANTEAFF

v_call: TRBV30
clone_size: NA
j_call: TRBJ1-5
cdr3_aa: CAWSVRGLYSNQPQHF

v_call: TRBV15
clone_size: once
j_call: TRBJ1-2
cdr3_aa: CATSRGGGYGYTF

v_call: TRBV6-1
clone_size: NA
j_call: TRBJ1-5
cdr3_aa: CASSGTGEGQPQHF

v_call: TRBV5-4
clone_size: NA
j_call: TRBJ2-1
cdr3_aa: CAIAPIPHLLDEQFF

v_call: TRBV7-9
clone_size: NA
j_call: TRBJ2-4
cdr3_aa: CASSSPRGGRENIQYF

v_call: TRBV5-4
clone_size: NA
j_call: TRBJ1-6
cdr3_aa: CASSPSSGQGNSPLHF

v_call: TRBV7-2
clone_size: NA
j_call: TRBJ1-4
cdr3_aa: CASSQLVGATNEKLFF

v_call: TRBV13
clone_size: NA
j_call: TRBJ2-7
cdr3_aa: CASSTLGGQASYEQYF

v_call: TRBV4-3
clone_size: NA
j_call: TRBJ2-7
cdr3_aa: CASSTVAGASYEQYF

v_call: TRBV23-1
clone_size: NA
j_call: TRBJ1-1
cdr3_aa: CASMGTGGTEAFF

v_call: TRBV30
clone_size: NA
j_call: TRBJ1-3
cdr3_aa: CAWKGRCGNTIYF

v_call: TRBV19
clone_size: NA
j_call: TRBJ2-3
cdr3_aa: CASSIDRERLAGNTDTQYF

v_call: TRBV10-3
clone_size: few
j_call: TRBJ1-5
cdr3_aa: CAISGQSSQPQHF

v_call: TRBV27
clone_size: NA
j_call: TRBJ1-6
cdr3_aa: CASSLKGSGSPLHF

v_call: TRBV18
clone_size: few
j_call: TRBJ1-2
cdr3_aa: CASSPNDYGYTF

v_call: TRBV5-4
clone_size: NA
j_call: TRBJ2-3
cdr3_aa: CASSTITTGPVDTQYF

v_call: TRBV7-9
clone_size: NA
j_call: TRBJ1-4
cdr3_aa: CASSSGQGGEKLFF

v_call: TRBV10-2
clone_size: NA
j_call: TRBJ2-1
cdr3_aa: CASRGSRAISNEQFF

v_call: TRBV29-1
clone_size: many
j_call: TRBJ1-3
cdr3_aa: CSASSGARGVSGNTIYF

v_call: TRBV27
clone_size: NA
j_call: TRBJ1-2
cdr3_aa: CASSLNQGARVGYTF

v_call: TRBV10-3
clone_size: NA
j_call: TRBJ2-3
cdr3_aa: CAISDLAGGSTDTQYF

v_call: TRBV7-8
clone_size: NA
j_call: TRBJ1-1
cdr3_aa: CASSSPPDGSAEAFF

v_call: TRBV11-2
clone_size: few
j_call: TRBJ1-1
cdr3_aa: CASMTSNTEAFF

v_call: TRBV6-1
clone_size: NA
j_call: TRBJ1-1
cdr3_aa: CASSWGQNTEAFF

v_call: TRBV29-1
clone_size: few
j_call: TRBJ2-6
cdr3_aa: CSVDTSSGANVLTF

v_call: TRBV4-3
clone_size: NA
j_call: TRBJ2-1
cdr3_aa: CASSQGGTRPNEQFF

v_call: TRBV7-2
clone_size: NA
j_call: TRBJ1-2
cdr3_aa: CASSSRGGGEGSNYGYTF

v_call: TRBV11-2
clone_size: NA
j_call: TRBJ1-2
cdr3_aa: CASSSSPNYGYTF

v_call: TRBV7-9
clone_size: NA
j_call: TRBJ2-3
cdr3_aa: CASSLWDQSTDTQYF

v_call: TRBV7-2
clone_size: once
j_call: TRBJ2-3
cdr3_aa: CASSPRQVTDTQYF